This T cell receptor (beta chain) was observed in a study of Graves' ophthalmopathy and Graves' hyperthyroidism. The sequenced template was RNA, covering the TCR beta CDR3 region. RT-PCR was first run with HTBI primers, then multiplex PCR in a second round. MiXCR, run by TCRdb on the multiplex PCR reads, gives a single entry per CDR3 protein. The sample yields 500,000 to 700,000 distinct CDR3 sequences, roughly 20% seen once. The CDR3 spans 15 residues. Germline V CDR1 and CDR2: LNHNV, YYDKDF (reference sequence). V dropped 2 bases and J dropped 6 bases, with 13 bases sitting between them. The sample taken for sequencing was peripheral blood. The sequence was collected from a woman under 30 with stable Graves' hyperthyroidism. Some clones in this sample may be carry-over from other donors' samples. This chain links TRBV15 with TRBJ2-2, with D maybe TRBD2 (5 bases). The CDR3 nucleotides are TGTGCCACCAGCAGACTCCTGGTGGAGGCCGGGGAGCTGTTTTTT. Encoded protein: CATSRLLVEAGELFF.